The T cell receptor (beta chain) under discussion was sequenced for a study of Ad26.COV2.S vaccination and SARS-CoV-2 variants. Overall study context: In the study, Ad26.COV2.S was injected intramuscularly once, or twice 56 days apart. General study results and limits: Vaccine and placebo recipients had comparable breadth of non-spike TCRs.

CDR1 KGHSH and CDR2 LQKENI come from the germline V gene. The length of the CDR3 is 16 residues. Deletions cut 3 bases from V and 5 bases from J, with 19 bases between. Treatment noted: some 19 received Ad26.COV2.S at low or high dose, single or two shots; 5 received placebo; per-sample allocation not given. Material that was analyzed had been drawn on day 63 after the first vaccine or placebo injection. This clone was picked up one time. The antigen remains unidentified. Measured with immunoSEQ multiplex PCR; TCRdb has only the in-frame clones, and not every one. The sample lists about 350,000 clones, around 88% occurring once.

J is TRBJ2-5 and V is TRBV18, with a tentative D call TRBD2 (5 bases). The receptor was isolated from a person between 18 and 59 years old who received the Ad26.COV2.S COVID-19 vaccine or a placebo. The source was peripheral blood, collected in a trial of Ad26.COV2.S vaccine versus placebo. CDR3 protein: CASSPGSGASGETQYF. CDR3 coding DNA: TGTGCCAGCTCACCTGGGAGCGGAGCCTCCGGGGAGACCCAGTACTTC. Complete variable domain (other parts from reference TRBV18 and TRBJ2-5): NAGVMQNPRHLVRRRGQEARLRCSPMKGHSHVYWYRQLPEEGLKFMVYLQKENIIDESGMPKERFSAEFPKEGPSILRIQQVVRGDSAAYFCASSPGSGASGETQYFGPGTRLLVL.